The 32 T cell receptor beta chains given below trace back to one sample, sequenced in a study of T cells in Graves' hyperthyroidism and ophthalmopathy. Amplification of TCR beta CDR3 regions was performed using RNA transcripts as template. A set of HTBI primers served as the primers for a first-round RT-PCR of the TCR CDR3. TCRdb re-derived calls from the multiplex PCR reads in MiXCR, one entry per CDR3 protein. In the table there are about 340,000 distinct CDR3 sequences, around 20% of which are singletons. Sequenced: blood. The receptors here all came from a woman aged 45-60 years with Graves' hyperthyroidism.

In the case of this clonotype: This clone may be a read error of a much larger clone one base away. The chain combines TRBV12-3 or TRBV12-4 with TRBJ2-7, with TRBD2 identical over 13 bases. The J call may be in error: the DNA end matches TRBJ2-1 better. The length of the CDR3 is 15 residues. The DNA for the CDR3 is TGTGCCAGCAGTGGGACTAGCGGGACCGCCTACGAGCAGTTCTTC. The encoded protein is CASSGTSGTAYEQFF.

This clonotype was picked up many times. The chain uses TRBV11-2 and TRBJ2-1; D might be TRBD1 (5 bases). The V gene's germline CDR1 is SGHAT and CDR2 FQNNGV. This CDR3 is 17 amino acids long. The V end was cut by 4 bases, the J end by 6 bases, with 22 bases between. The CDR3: CASSSHSRQTSANEQFF. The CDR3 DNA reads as TGTGCCAGCAGCTCCCATAGCAGACAGACCTCCGCCAATGAGCAGTTCTTC.

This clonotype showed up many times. The CDR3 reads CASLDPGQGAYEQYF. Here the CDR3 DNA reads TGTGCCAGCCTTGACCCGGGACAGGGGGCCTACGAGCAGTACTTC. The J gene is TRBJ2-7, the V gene TRBV6-2 or TRBV6-3; the match to TRBD1 covers 11 bases. This CDR3 has 15 amino acids. V shed 8 bases and J 2 bases; nucleotides not matched to a gene: 8. CDR1 is MNHEY and CDR2 is SVGEGT in the germline V gene.

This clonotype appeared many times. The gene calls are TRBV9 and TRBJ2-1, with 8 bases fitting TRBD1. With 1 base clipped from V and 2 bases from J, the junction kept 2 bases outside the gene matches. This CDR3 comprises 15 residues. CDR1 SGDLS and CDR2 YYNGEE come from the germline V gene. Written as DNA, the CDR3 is TGTGCCAGCAGCGTAAGGACAGGGACCTACAATGAGCAGTTCTTC. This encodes CASSVRTGTYNEQFF.

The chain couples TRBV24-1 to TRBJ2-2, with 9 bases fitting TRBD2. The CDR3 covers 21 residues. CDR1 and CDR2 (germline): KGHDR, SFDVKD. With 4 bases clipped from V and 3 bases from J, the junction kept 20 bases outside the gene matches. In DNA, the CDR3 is TGTGCCACCAGTGACCCAAGGTACGGCGGGAGGGCCCTCGGGGACACCGGGGAGCTGTTTTTT. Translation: CATSDPRYGGRALGDTGELFF.

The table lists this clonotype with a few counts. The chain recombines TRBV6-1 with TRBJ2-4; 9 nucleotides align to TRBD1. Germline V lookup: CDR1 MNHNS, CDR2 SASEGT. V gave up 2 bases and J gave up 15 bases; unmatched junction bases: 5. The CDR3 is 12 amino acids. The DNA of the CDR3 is TGTGCCAGCAGTGAACTAACAGGGGGCGTGTACTTC. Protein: CASSELTGGVYF.

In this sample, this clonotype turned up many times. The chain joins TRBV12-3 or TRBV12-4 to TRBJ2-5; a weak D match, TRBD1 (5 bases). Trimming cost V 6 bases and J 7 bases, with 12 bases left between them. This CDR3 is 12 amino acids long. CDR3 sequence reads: CASRGDLGTQYF. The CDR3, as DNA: TGTGCCAGCAGAGGGGATTTGGGGACCCAGTACTTC.

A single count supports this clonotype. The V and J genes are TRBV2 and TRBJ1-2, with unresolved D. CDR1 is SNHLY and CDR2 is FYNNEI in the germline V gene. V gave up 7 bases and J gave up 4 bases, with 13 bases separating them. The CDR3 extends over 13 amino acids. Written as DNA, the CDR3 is TGTGCCAGCACAACCTCCCAAGGCTATGGCTACACCTTC. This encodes CASTTSQGYGYTF.

The CDR3 DNA reads TGTGCCAGCAGTATCCCGACGGGGGAGACCCAGTACTTC. Its protein product is CASSIPTGETQYF. This chain connects TRBV6-1 to TRBJ2-5, with a tentative D call TRBD2 (5 bases). The germline V and J ends were trimmed by 5 bases and 5 bases, with 12 bases remaining between them. The CDR3 consists of 13 residues. Germline V lookup: CDR1 MNHNS, CDR2 SASEGT.

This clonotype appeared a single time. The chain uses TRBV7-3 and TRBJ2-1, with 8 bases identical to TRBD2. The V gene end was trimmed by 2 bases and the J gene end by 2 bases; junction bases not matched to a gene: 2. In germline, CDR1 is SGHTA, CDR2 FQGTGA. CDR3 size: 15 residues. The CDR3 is CASSLQAGAYNEQFF. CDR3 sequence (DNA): TGTGCCAGCAGCTTACAAGCGGGGGCCTACAATGAGCAGTTCTTC.

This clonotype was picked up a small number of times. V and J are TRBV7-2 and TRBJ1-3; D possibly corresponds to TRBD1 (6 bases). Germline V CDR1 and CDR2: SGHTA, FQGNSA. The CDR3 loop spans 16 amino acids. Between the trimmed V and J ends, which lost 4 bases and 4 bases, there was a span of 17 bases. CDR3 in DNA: TGTGCCAGCAGCTCCCTCAGGGGAACGTCCGGAAACACCATATATTTT. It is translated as CASSSLRGTSGNTIYF.

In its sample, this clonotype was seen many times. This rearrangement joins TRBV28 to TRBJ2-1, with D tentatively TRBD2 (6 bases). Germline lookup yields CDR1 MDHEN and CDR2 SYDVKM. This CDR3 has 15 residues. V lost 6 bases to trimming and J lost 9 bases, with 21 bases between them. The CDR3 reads CASSSPGVGGGEQFF. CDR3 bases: TGTGCCAGCAGCTCCCCGGGAGTCGGGGGAGGTGAGCAGTTCTTC.

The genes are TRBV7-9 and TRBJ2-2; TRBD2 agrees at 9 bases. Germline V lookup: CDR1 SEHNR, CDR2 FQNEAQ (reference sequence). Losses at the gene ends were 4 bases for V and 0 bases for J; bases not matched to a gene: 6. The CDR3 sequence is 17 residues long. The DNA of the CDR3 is TGTGCCAGCAGCTCCCTAGCGGGAAGGGCGAACACCGGGGAGCTGTTTTTT. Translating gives CASSSLAGRANTGELFF. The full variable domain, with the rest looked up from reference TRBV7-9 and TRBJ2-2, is DTGVSQNPRHKITKRGQNVTFRCDPISEHNRLYWYRQTLGQGPEFLTYFQNEAQLEKSRLLSDRFSAERPKGSFSTLEIQRTEQGDSAMYLCASSSLAGRANTGELFFGEGSRLTVL.

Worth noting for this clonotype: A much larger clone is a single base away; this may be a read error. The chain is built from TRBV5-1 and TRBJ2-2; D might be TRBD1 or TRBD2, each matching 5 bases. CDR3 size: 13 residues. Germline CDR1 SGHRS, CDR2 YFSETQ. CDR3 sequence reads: CASGGLNTRELFF. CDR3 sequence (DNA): TGCGCCAGCGGGGGTCTGAACACCCGGGAGCTGTTTTTT.

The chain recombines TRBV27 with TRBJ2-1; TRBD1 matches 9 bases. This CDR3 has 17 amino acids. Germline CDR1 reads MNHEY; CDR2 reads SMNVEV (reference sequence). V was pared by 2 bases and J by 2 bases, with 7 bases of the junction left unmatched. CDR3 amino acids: CASSLIGTGNTYNEQFF. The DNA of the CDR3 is TGTGCCAGCAGTTTAATTGGGACAGGGAATACCTACAATGAGCAGTTCTTC.

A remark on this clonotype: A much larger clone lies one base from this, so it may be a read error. Written as DNA, the CDR3 is TGTGCCAGCAGTCCAACAGAAGGGGCCCGCTACACCTTC. The encoded protein is CASSPTEGARYTF. The rearrangement links TRBV12-3 or TRBV12-4 to TRBJ1-2, with D possibly matching TRBD1 (5 bases). This CDR3 spans 13 amino acids. The V gene lost 5 bases and the J gene lost 9 bases, with 16 bases spanning the gap.

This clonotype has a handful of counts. The CDR3 DNA follows: TGCAGCGTTGTACTGAGCACAGATACGCAGTATTTT. This translates into CSVVLSTDTQYF. The rearrangement joins TRBV29-1 to TRBJ2-3, with unresolved D. CDR3 length: 12 residues. The germline CDR1 and CDR2 sequences are SQVTM and ANQGSEA. With 4 bases removed from V and 0 bases from J, the gap between germline ends came to 5 bases.

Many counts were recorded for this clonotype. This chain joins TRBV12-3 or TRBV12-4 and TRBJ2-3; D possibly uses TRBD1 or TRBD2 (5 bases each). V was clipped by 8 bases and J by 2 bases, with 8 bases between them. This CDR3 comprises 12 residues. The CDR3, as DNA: TGTGCCAGCTTGGGACCCACAGATACGCAGTATTTT. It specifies CASLGPTDTQYF.

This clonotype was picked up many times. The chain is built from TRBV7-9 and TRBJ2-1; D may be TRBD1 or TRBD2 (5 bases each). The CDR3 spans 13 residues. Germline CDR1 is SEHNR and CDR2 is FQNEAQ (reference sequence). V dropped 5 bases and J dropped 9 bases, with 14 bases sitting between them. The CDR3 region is CASSRTGPGEQFF. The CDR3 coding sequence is TGTGCCAGCAGCCGCACGGGGCCGGGTGAGCAGTTCTTC.

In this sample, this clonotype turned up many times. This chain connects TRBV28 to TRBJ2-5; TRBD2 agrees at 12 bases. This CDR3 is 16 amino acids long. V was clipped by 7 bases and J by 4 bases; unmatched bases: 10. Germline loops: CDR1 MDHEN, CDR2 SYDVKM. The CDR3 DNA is TGTGCCAGCACCCCGGGCGGACTAGCGGGGAGAGAGACCCAGTACTTC. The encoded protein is CASTPGGLAGRETQYF.

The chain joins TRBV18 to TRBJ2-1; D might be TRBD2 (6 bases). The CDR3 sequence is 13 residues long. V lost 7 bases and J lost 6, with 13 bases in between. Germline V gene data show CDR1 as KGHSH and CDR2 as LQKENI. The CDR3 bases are TGTGCCAGCTTCGTTTGGGGAGGCAATGAGCAGTTCTTC. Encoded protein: CASFVWGGNEQFF.

CDR3 protein: CASRIQGLVNEQYF. CDR3 bases: TGTGCCAGCAGAATCCAGGGCCTCGTTAACGAGCAGTACTTC. V gene TRBV28 combines with J gene TRBJ2-7; D possibly corresponds to TRBD1 (5 bases). The ends were cut back, 6 bases at V and 5 bases at J, with 17 bases in the middle. This CDR3 spans 14 amino acids. Germline V gene data show CDR1 as MDHEN and CDR2 as SYDVKM.

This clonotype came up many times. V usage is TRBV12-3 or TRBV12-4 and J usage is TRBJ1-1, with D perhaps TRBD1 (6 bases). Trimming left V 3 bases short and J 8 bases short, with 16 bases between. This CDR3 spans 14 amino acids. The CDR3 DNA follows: TGTGCCAGCAGTTTCGGACAGACTAGGGTCGAAGCTTTCTTT. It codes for CASSFGQTRVEAFF.

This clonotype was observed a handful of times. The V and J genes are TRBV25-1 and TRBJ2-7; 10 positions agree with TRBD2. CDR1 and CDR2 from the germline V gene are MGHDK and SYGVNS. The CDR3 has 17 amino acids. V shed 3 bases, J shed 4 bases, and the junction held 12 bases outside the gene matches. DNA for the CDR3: TGTGCCAGCAGTGACCTCTCCAAAGGACTAGCGGTGTACGAGCAGTACTTC. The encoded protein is CASSDLSKGLAVYEQYF.

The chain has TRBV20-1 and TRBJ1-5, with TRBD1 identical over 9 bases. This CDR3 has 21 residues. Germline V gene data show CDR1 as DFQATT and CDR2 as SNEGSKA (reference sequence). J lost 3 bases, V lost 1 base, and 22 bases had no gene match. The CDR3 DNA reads TGCAGTGCTAGAGGGGGCCCTCGACCGGGACAGGGCCATATCTTCAATCAGCCCCAGCATTTT. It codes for CSARGGPRPGQGHIFNQPQHF.

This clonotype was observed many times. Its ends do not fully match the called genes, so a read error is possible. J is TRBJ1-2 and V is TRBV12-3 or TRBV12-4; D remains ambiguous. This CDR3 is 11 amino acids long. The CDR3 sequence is CASSSNYDYTF. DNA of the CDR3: TGTGCCAGCAGCTCTAACTATGACTACACCTTC.

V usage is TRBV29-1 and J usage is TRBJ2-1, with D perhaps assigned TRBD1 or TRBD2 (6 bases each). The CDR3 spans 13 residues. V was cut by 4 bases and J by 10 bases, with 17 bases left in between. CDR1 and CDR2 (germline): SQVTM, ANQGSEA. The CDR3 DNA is TGCAGCGTTGGGGCCAGAGGGGGGAGGGAGCAGTTCTTC. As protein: CSVGARGGREQFF.

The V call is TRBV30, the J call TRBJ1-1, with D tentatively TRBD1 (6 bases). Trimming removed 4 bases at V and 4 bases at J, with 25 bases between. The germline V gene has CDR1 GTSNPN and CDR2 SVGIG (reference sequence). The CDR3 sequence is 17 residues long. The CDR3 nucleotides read TGTGCCTGGAAGGACAAGGATCCAGGGGACTGGGGCACTGAAGCTTTCTTT. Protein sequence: CAWKDKDPGDWGTEAFF.

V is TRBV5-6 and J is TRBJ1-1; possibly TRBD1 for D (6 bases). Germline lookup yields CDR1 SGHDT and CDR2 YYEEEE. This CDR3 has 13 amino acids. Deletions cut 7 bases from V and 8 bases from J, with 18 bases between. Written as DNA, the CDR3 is TGTGCCAGCGGAAGATTTTGGCAGGGGGAAGCTTTCTTT. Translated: CASGRFWQGEAFF.

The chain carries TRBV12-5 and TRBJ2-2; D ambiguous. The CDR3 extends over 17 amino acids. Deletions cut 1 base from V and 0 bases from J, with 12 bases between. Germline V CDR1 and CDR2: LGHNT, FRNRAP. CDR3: CASGLALWTPNTGELFF. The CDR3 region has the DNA TGTGCTAGTGGTTTGGCACTGTGGACCCCGAACACCGGGGAGCTGTTTTTT.

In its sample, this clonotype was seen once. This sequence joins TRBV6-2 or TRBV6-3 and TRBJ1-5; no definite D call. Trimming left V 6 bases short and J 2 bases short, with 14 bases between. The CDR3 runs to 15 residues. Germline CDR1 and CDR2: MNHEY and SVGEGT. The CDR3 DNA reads TGTGCCAGCAGCCCCCATAGGGCCGGCAATCAGCCCCAGCATTTT. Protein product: CASSPHRAGNQPQHF.

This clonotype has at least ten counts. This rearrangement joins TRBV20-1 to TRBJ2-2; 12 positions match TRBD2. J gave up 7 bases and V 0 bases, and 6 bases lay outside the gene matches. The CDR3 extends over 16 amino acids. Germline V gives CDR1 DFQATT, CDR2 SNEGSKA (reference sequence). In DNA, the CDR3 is TGCAGTGCTAGAGATCCCTTGACTAGCGGGGGCGGGGAGCTGTTTTTT. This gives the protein CSARDPLTSGGGELFF.